The T cell receptor (beta chain) under discussion was sequenced for a study of CD8 T cells in ankylosing spondylitis. Study results and limitations: Disease-linked clones reportedly concentrated significantly in matched ankylosing spondylitis synovial fluid. Blood from ankylosing spondylitis patients appeared to carry a characteristic eight-variant TCR beta motif. Previously reported in reactive arthritis synovial fluid and blood were some of the motif variants. Disease-associated clonotypes exhibited CD8+ identity and were relatively infrequent in peripheral blood.

About this clonotype: The antigen remains unidentified.

Quantitative 5'-RACE with molecular barcodes generated TCR beta libraries. MiXCR was run by TCRdb on the 5' RACE reads, yielding one entry per CDR3 protein. The sample records some 700,000 distinct CDR3 sequences, around 17% being singletons. The CDR3 length is 15 residues. V was pared by 3 bases and J by 6 bases, with 12 bases of the junction left unmatched. Germline values: CDR1 DFQATT, CDR2 SNEGSKA (reference sequence). Material for sequencing was blood, either unsorted or a sorted T cell fraction (not recorded which). The chain joins TRBV20-1 to TRBJ2-7; 9 nucleotides align to TRBD1. The sequence derives from a male donor with ankylosing spondylitis. The CDR3 nucleotides read TGCAGTGCTAGTCATTCACAGGGGGCAGGATTCGAGCAGTACTTC. It codes for CSASHSQGAGFEQYF.